Given below is one T cell receptor beta chain in context. What it binds is unknown. The data are from a study of T-cell reconstitution after alpha-beta-depleted transplantation in children. The length of the CDR3 is 13 residues. The germline gives CDR1 DFQATT, CDR2 SNEGSKA (reference sequence). Trimming shortened V by 5 bases and J by 7 bases, and 14 bases separated the two germline ends. As it was prepared, the TCRbeta library received unique molecular identifiers. TCRdb independently ran MiXCR on the PCR reads; one entry per CDR3 protein. The sample consists of around 130,000 distinct CDR3 sequences, roughly 9.7% of them appearing once. Findings and limits, study-wide: Reports say that about two months after transplant, the alpha-beta T cells came out of several hundred graft clones that had expanded. Where some patients showed high TCRbeta diversity at day 60, it came from recipient T cells and thymic progenitors that had survived. T-cell numbers and diversity, one year after transplant, stemmed largely from T cells that were newly produced.

The source of this sequence is a girl under two years old who had a stem cell transplant for combined immunodeficiency, so the T cells may come from the graft donor. Sequencing was performed on PBMCs, mostly from graft donor cells, taken 180 days after TCRalphabeta/CD19-depleted stem cell transplant. The gene calls are TRBV20-1 and TRBJ1-4, with D tentatively TRBD1 (5 bases). The CDR3 DNA follows: TGCAGTGCTCCGAGAAGGGGAGGTGAAAAACTGTTTTTT. This encodes CSAPRRGGEKLFF.